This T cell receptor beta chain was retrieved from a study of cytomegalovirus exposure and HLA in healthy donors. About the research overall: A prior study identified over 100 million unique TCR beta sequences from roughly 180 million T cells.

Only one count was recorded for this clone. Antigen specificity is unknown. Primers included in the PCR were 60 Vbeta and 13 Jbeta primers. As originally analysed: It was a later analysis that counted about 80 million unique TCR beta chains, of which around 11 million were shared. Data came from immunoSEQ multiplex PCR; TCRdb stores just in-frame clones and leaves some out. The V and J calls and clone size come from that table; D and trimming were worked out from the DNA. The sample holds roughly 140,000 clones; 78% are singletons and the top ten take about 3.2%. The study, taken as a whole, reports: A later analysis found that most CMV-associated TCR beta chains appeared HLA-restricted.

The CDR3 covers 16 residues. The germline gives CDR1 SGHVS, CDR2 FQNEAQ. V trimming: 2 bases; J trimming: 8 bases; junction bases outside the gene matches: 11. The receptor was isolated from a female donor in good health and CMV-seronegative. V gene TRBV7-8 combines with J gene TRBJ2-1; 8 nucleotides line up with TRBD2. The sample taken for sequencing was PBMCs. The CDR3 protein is CASSLLGRGGWDEQFF. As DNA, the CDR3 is TGTGCCAGCAGCTTATTGGGTCGGGGGGGCTGGGATGAGCAGTTCTTC.